These T cell receptor beta chains were read from a single sample in a study of blood T cells in healthy people across ages. One entry per CDR3 protein results from TCRdb running MiXCR on the 5' RACE reads. The sample shows about 780,000 distinct CDR3 sequences, approximately 24% of them seen only once. The same specimen was also included in a second study, on T cells of mothers and their children.

Sequences were obtained from blood. These receptors came from a boy younger than 18 in good health. Each CDR3 is given with its conserved first and last residue. The D gene is left open where the match is weak. Clone size is shown for a subset of rows, as once, few, many or a class of expanded clone.

V	size	D	J	DNA	CDR3
TRBV10-2	few	TRBD1	TRBJ1-5	TGCGCCAGCAGTTCCCTGACAGGGGGTCAGCCCCAGCATTTT	CASSSLTGGQPQHF
TRBV5-1	few	.	TRBJ1-1	TGCGCCAGCAGCCACCATCAGGGGAACACTGAAGCTTTCTTT	CASSHHQGNTEAFF
TRBV29-1	.	.	TRBJ2-1	TGCAGCCCCGAGGGAATCTCCGGGGGTTACAATGAGCAGTTCTTC	CSPEGISGGYNEQFF
TRBV29-1	.	.	TRBJ1-2	TGCAGCGCCTTTATCCAAAGACAGGCTAACTATGGCTACACCTTC	CSAFIQRQANYGYTF
TRBV24-1	few	TRBD2	TRBJ2-1	TGTGCCACCAGTGAGAAGGGACTACCTTACAATGAGCAGTTCTTC	CATSEKGLPYNEQFF
TRBV7-3	.	.	TRBJ2-1	TGTGTCAGCAGCTTAACGGGCGGCTTAGGGGAGCAGTTCTTC	CVSSLTGGLGEQFF
TRBV6-1	few	TRBD2	TRBJ2-1	TGTGCCAGTCGCAGGGAGGCGGGGGGACATTACAATGAGCAGTTCTTC	CASRREAGGHYNEQFF
TRBV7-2	.	TRBD2	TRBJ2-4	TGTGCCAGCAGCTTGGCGCGGGGGACCAAAAACATTCAGTACTTC	CASSLARGTKNIQYF
TRBV5-1	many	TRBD1	TRBJ2-7	TGCGCCAGCAGCTTCTCGGACAGGGCCGCCTACGAGCAGTACTTC	CASSFSDRAAYEQYF
TRBV2	few	.	TRBJ2-7	TGTGCCAGCAGCGTAACAGGGAGCAACGAGCAGTACTTC	CASSVTGSNEQYF
TRBV7-3	once	.	TRBJ2-2	TGTGCCAGCAGCTTTGGGACTCCGGACACCGGGGAGCTGTTTTTT	CASSFGTPDTGELFF
TRBV24-1	.	.	TRBJ2-3	TGTGCCACCAGTGATTTAATCCAGGACGGCACAGATACGCAGTATTTT	CATSDLIQDGTDTQYF
TRBV12-3/TRBV12-4	.	.	TRBJ2-7	TGTGCCAGCAGCGGGACTTCCTACGAGCAGTACTTC	CASSGTSYEQYF
TRBV20-1	.	.	TRBJ2-1	TGCAGTGCTAGAGATCAGGTTTGGGGCTACAATGAGCAGTTCTTC	CSARDQVWGYNEQFF
TRBV28	.	.	TRBJ2-7	TGTGCCAGCACGCCCGGTGGGGCAGGAGACTACGAGCAGTACTTC	CASTPGGAGDYEQYF
TRBV27	.	.	TRBJ1-4	TGTGCCAGCAGTCCAGTCGGACCCGTGGGGGAAAAACTGTTTTTT	CASSPVGPVGEKLFF
TRBV20-1	.	TRBD1	TRBJ1-5	TGCAGTGCGAGGAGGGGGACAGCCCAGCCCCAGCATTTT	CSARRGTAQPQHF
TRBV19	.	.	TRBJ1-2	TGTGCCAGTAGTATGCCGGGGGTGTTGAACTATGGCTACACCTTC	CASSMPGVLNYGYTF
TRBV27	.	.	TRBJ2-7	TGTGCCAGCAGTTTATCCCCCGCGGCCGAGCAGTACTTC	CASSLSPAAEQYF
TRBV7-3	few	.	TRBJ2-7	TGTGCCAGCAGCACCTATCCCGGGACTCTGTACTTC	CASSTYPGTLYF
TRBV5-1	many	TRBD1	TRBJ1-4	TGTGCCAGCAGCCGGGGACAGGGAGGCGAAAAACTGTTTTTT	CASSRGQGGEKLFF
TRBV12-3/TRBV12-4	.	TRBD2	TRBJ2-3	TGTGCCAGCAGCCTCAAGCGGGGGGCCACCACAGATACGCAGTATTTT	CASSLKRGATTDTQYF